Below are 22 T cell receptor beta chains sequenced from a single sample in a study of cytomegalovirus exposure and HLA in healthy donors. The PCR had 60 Vbeta and 13 Jbeta primers. Generated by immunoSEQ multiplex PCR, the TCRdb table keeps only in-frame clones and is missing some. The data show just over 95,000 clones, more than 65% seen once. Sequenced input: PBMCs. The receptors come from a human donor in good health.

The J gene is TRBJ2-5, the V gene TRBV15; 8 nucleotides line up with TRBD1. The CDR3 length is 14 residues. Germline V gene sequence: CDR1 LNHNV, CDR2 YYDKDF (reference sequence). Losses at the gene ends were 3 bases for V and 5 bases for J; bases not matched to a gene: 5. The CDR3, as DNA: TGTGCCACCAGCAGTGACAGGGGATTGGAGACCCAGTACTTC. Protein: CATSSDRGLETQYF.

The V and J genes are TRBV5-1 and TRBJ2-5; D is ambiguous. V lost 0 bases, J lost 5 bases, and 11 bases lay in between. CDR3 length: 14 amino acids. Germline assignment: CDR1 SGHRS and CDR2 YFSETQ. The CDR3, as DNA: TGCGCCAGCAGCTTGGACACATCACAGGAGACCCAGTACTTC. Translation: CASSLDTSQETQYF.

The gene calls are TRBV5-4 and TRBJ2-7; 12 positions match TRBD2. CDR1 and CDR2 (germline): SGHNT, YYREEE (reference sequence). Losses at the gene ends were 1 base for V and 5 bases for J; bases not matched to a gene: 7. This CDR3 is 16 amino acids long. The CDR3 protein is CASSLYTSGRSNEQYF. The CDR3 coding sequence is TGTGCCAGCAGCTTGTATACTAGCGGGAGGTCGAACGAGCAGTACTTC.

The chain carries TRBV6-4 and TRBJ2-5; tentatively, D is TRBD2 (6 bases). V lost 8 bases, J lost 5 bases, and 12 bases lay in between. The CDR3 covers 12 residues. Germline CDR1 and CDR2: MRHNA and SNTAGT. This CDR3 reads CASFEREETQYF. The CDR3 DNA reads as TGTGCCAGCTTCGAACGGGAGGAGACCCAGTACTTC.

The rearrangement joins TRBV7-2 to TRBJ2-1; 12 bases align to TRBD2. The CDR3 runs to 18 residues. Germline CDR1 reads SGHTA; CDR2 reads FQGNSA. J lost 4 bases, V lost 0 bases, and 7 bases had no gene match. Written as DNA, the CDR3 is TGTGCCAGCAGCTTAGCCGCCGGGACTAGCGGGTCATACAATGAGCAGTTCTTC. Translation: CASSLAAGTSGSYNEQFF.

V is TRBV6-6 and J is TRBJ2-5, with D possibly TRBD1 on 6 matching bases. The J call may be wrong; the DNA end is better matched by TRBJ2-7. CDR1 MNHNY and CDR2 SVGAGI come from the germline V gene (reference sequence). CDR3 length: 14 residues. The chain's CDR3 is CASSYRSGDSEQYF. The CDR3 DNA reads TGTGCCAGCAGTTACCGCTCAGGGGATAGCGAGCAGTACTTC.

This clone was observed once. V is TRBV2 and J is TRBJ2-5, with 7 bases matching TRBD2. Trimming took 9 bases from V and 0 from J; bases not matched to a gene: 7. The CDR3 is 14 residues long. Germline V gives CDR1 SNHLY, CDR2 FYNNEI. The CDR3 protein is CARGAGIYQETQYF. The CDR3 nucleotides are TGTGCCAGGGGAGCGGGGATCTACCAAGAGACCCAGTACTTC.

J is TRBJ1-5 and V is TRBV2, with a weak D call TRBD1 (5 bases). Trimming pared 6 bases from V and 2 bases from J, leaving 11 bases between. Germline loops: CDR1 SNHLY, CDR2 FYNNEI. The CDR3 is made up of 14 amino acids. In DNA form, the CDR3 reads TGTGCCAGCAGGCGGGGGGGAGGCAATCAGCCCCAGCATTTT. Amino acids: CASRRGGGNQPQHF.

This clone was seen once. This chain joins TRBV10-3 and TRBJ1-3; D is uncertain. Trimming took off 0 bases at V and 4 bases at J, with 10 bases between the two ends. In germline, CDR1 is ENHRY, CDR2 SYGVKD. The CDR3 is 15 residues long. The CDR3 is CAISESSGTGNTIYF. The CDR3 DNA follows: TGTGCCATCAGTGAGTCGTCAGGTACCGGAAACACCATATATTTT.

V is TRBV11-2 and J is TRBJ2-5; D call uncertain. The germline V gene has CDR1 SGHAT and CDR2 FQNNGV. CDR3 length equals 14 residues. V lost 2 bases to trimming and J lost 1 base, with 8 bases between them. CDR3: CASSLRRSQETQYF. The CDR3 DNA reads as TGTGCCAGCAGCTTAAGGCGGAGCCAAGAGACCCAGTACTTC.

This sequence joins TRBV6-5 and TRBJ2-7; D is perhaps TRBD2 (6 bases). Germline V CDR1 and CDR2: MNHEY, SVGAGI. Trimming cost V 5 bases and J 6 bases, with 14 bases left between them. This CDR3 is 13 amino acids long. CDR3 amino acids: CASSRDSAIEQYF. As DNA, the CDR3 is TGTGCCAGCAGTAGGGACTCCGCCATCGAGCAGTACTTC.

V and J are TRBV6-1 and TRBJ1-2, with TRBD1 as a possible D gene (6 bases). The CDR3 sequence is 11 residues long. Germline CDR1 reads MNHNS; CDR2 reads SASEGT. V lost 7 bases and J 8 bases, leaving 11 bases between the germline ends. The CDR3 DNA follows: TGTGCCAGCAACCACAGGGACGGCTACACCTTC. This encodes CASNHRDGYTF.

A few counts support this clone. V is TRBV27 and J is TRBJ2-1; 8 bases map to TRBD2. The CDR3 totals 18 residues. J was trimmed by 4 bases and V by 1 base; bases with no gene match: 12. CDR1 is MNHEY, CDR2 SMNVEV, per germline (reference sequence). DNA of the CDR3: TGTGCCAGCAGTTTATGGCAGGGAAAGACTAGCGTTTACAATGAGCAGTTCTTC. Translation: CASSLWQGKTSVYNEQFF.

The chain employs TRBV10-2 and TRBJ2-5; 14 nucleotides line up with TRBD2. V gave up 4 bases and J gave up 5 bases; unmatched junction bases: 9. The CDR3 covers 17 residues. The germline V gene has CDR1 WSHSY and CDR2 SAAADI. CDR3 protein: CASSALGLAGGLETQYF. The CDR3 DNA is TGCGCCAGCAGTGCGTTAGGACTAGCGGGGGGTTTGGAGACCCAGTACTTC.

V is TRBV5-1 and J is TRBJ2-1; D perhaps matches TRBD2 (7 bases). V shed 7 bases and J shed 7 bases, with 18 bases lying between them. The V gene's germline CDR1 is SGHRS and CDR2 YFSETQ. The CDR3 loop spans 14 amino acids. CDR3 in amino acids: CASGVLGGTNEQFF. The DNA of the CDR3 is TGCGCCAGCGGGGTTCTGGGGGGGACAAATGAGCAGTTCTTC.

About this clone itself: One end of the junction fails to match germline, which may point to a read error. The chain combines TRBV7-9 with TRBJ2-5; 9 bases agree with TRBD2. The CDR3 consists of 19 residues. Germline-derived CDR1 and CDR2 are SEHNR and FQNEAQ (reference sequence). The DNA for the CDR3 is TGTTCCAGCAGCTTTCGGTCATCATCCTTAGCGGGGGAAAAAGAGACCCAGTACTTC. The encoded protein is CSSSFRSSSLAGEKETQYF.

The CDR3 spells CASSPRLAGGGEQFF. The CDR3 nucleotides are TGCGCCAGCAGTCCTAGACTAGCGGGAGGGGGTGAGCAGTTCTTC. The chain employs TRBV10-1 and TRBJ2-1; 14 nucleotides line up with TRBD2. Germline assignment: CDR1 WNHNN and CDR2 SYGVQD (reference sequence). J was trimmed by 9 bases and V by 5 bases; bases with no gene match: 6. The CDR3 has 15 residues.

The chain is built from TRBV19 and TRBJ2-3; 9 bases align to TRBD1. The CDR3 contains 17 residues. CDR1 LNHDA and CDR2 SQIVND come from the germline V gene (reference sequence). J was trimmed by 1 base and V by 5 bases; bases with no gene match: 10. CDR3 bases: TGTGCCAGTAGTGAAACCGGGACAGGGTATGGCACAGATACGCAGTATTTT. Translating gives CASSETGTGYGTDTQYF.

The chain is built from TRBV6-6 and TRBJ1-5; no clear D. From germline, CDR1 is MNHNY and CDR2 SVGAGI (reference sequence). The CDR3 loop spans 13 amino acids. V was trimmed by 6 bases and J by 6 bases, leaving 12 bases between them. The CDR3 DNA reads as TGTGCCAGCAGCAACGAGGGTAGTCAGCCCCAGCATTTT. This codes for CASSNEGSQPQHF.

There are a few counts of this clone. J is TRBJ2-1 and V is TRBV7-2, with 7 bases lining up with TRBD2. Looked up from germline, CDR1 is SGHTA and CDR2 is FQGNSA. After removal of 1 base from V and 5 bases from J, the junction contained 2 bases not matched to a gene. The CDR3 extends over 14 amino acids. The CDR3 loop reads CASSLGTSNNEQFF. CDR3 sequence (DNA): TGTGCCAGCAGCTTAGGGACTAGTAACAATGAGCAGTTCTTC.

The V call is TRBV2, the J call TRBJ2-1, with 11 bases matching TRBD2. The CDR3 loop spans 18 amino acids. CDR1 and CDR2 (germline): SNHLY, FYNNEI. The V segment lost 1 base and the J segment 1 base; nucleotides outside the gene matches: 6. The CDR3 protein is CASSEGGLAGESYNEQFF. The CDR3 DNA sequence: TGTGCCAGCAGTGAAGGAGGACTAGCGGGTGAGTCCTACAATGAGCAGTTCTTC.

The chain uses TRBV15 and TRBJ1-5; D gene ambiguous. The V gene's germline CDR1 is LNHNV and CDR2 YYDKDF (reference sequence). V was trimmed by 0 bases and J by 0 bases, leaving 6 bases between them. The CDR3 runs 15 residues. CDR3 in DNA: TGTGCCACCAGCAGAGACCAAATTAGCAATCAGCCCCAGCATTTT. Translated: CATSRDQISNQPQHF.